A single sample gave rise to the 28 T cell receptor beta chains below, sequenced in a study of human T cells and chemical hapten exposure. Time point noted: patch test 2, 6 weeks after DPC sensitization. The treatment here: therapeutic diphenylcyclopropenone sensitization with weekly scalp DPC. TCRdb itself ran the RACE reads through MiXCR, one entry per CDR3 protein. The table records approximately 350,000 distinct CDR3 sequences, about 6% of them present only once. Sequences were derived from whole blood, sampled in connection with sensitization to the hapten diphenylcyclopropenone (DPC). The source is a woman aged 18 to 35 with alopecia areata. Some clones in this sample may be carry-over from other donors' samples.

This clonotype has a count of ten or more. The V and J genes are TRBV11-2 and TRBJ2-3, with D perhaps TRBD1 (5 bases). Trimming took 6 bases from V and 6 from J, leaving 13 bases between them. CDR3 length: 13 residues. Germline CDR1 reads SGHAT; CDR2 reads FQNNGV. The CDR3 here is CASRQDGLDTQYF. DNA for the CDR3: TGTGCCAGCAGACAGGACGGATTGGATACGCAGTATTTT.

This clonotype appeared a few times. For the CDR3, the DNA is TGTGCCAGCTCACCACCAGACAGTTACTCTGGAAACACCATATATTTT. It specifies CASSPPDSYSGNTIYF. The chain uses TRBV18 and TRBJ1-3; perhaps TRBD1 as D (5 bases). The V end lost 0 bases, the J end lost 0 bases, and 9 bases lay between the germline ends. The CDR3 has 16 residues. Germline loops: CDR1 KGHSH, CDR2 LQKENI.

The CDR3 loop reads CASSTRGLQETQYF. The CDR3 DNA reads as TGTGCCAGCAGCACGCGGGGTCTCCAAGAGACCCAGTACTTC. The chain couples TRBV9 to TRBJ2-5, with a weak D call TRBD2 (6 bases). The V gene's germline CDR1 is SGDLS and CDR2 YYNGEE. The CDR3 extends over 14 amino acids. V was trimmed by 4 bases and J by 1 base, leaving 11 bases between them.

Regarding this clonotype: A single base separates this from a much larger clone, so it may be a read error. This chain links TRBV29-1 with TRBJ1-4; D remains unclear. The germline V gene has CDR1 SQVTM and CDR2 ANQGSEA. The CDR3 has 13 residues. V shed 7 bases and J shed 1 base, with 10 bases lying between them. The CDR3 sequence is CSANGITNEKLFF. For the CDR3, the DNA is TGCAGCGCCAATGGGATAACTAATGAAAAACTGTTTTTT.

This clonotype was seen ten or more times. The chain recombines TRBV12-3 or TRBV12-4 with TRBJ1-1; no definite D call. CDR3 length: 14 residues. V was shortened by 2 bases and J by 1 base, with 8 bases between the two germline ends. The CDR3 DNA reads TGTGCCAGCAGTTTAAGCCCGGGGAACACTGAAGCTTTCTTT. Its protein is CASSLSPGNTEAFF.

In its sample, this clonotype was seen many times. This chain connects TRBV7-8 to TRBJ1-3; 7 bases map to TRBD1. The V gene's germline CDR1 is SGHVS and CDR2 FQNEAQ. V trimming: 5 bases; J trimming: 0 bases; junction bases outside the gene matches: 10. This CDR3 has 17 amino acids. CDR3 bases: TGTGCCAGCAGCACCCGGACAGGAACCTTCTCTGGAAACACCATATATTTT. The encoded protein is CASSTRTGTFSGNTIYF.

This clonotype appeared many times. The genes are TRBV12-3 or TRBV12-4 and TRBJ2-5; D is perhaps TRBD1 (6 bases). The V end lost 1 base, the J end lost 7 bases, and 10 bases lay between the germline ends. CDR3 length equals 13 residues. The CDR3 sequence is CASSLGRGATQYF. Written as DNA, the CDR3 is TGTGCCAGCAGTTTAGGCAGGGGAGCGACCCAGTACTTC.

This clonotype was found many times. J is TRBJ2-2 and V is TRBV29-1, with 8 positions matching TRBD2. The CDR3 sequence is 14 residues long. Germline V CDR1 and CDR2: SQVTM, ANQGSEA. The CDR3 reads CTHRGGWGTGELFF. Here the CDR3 DNA reads TGCACTCACCGGGGGGGCTGGGGCACCGGGGAGCTGTTTTTT.

The chain has TRBV6-2 or TRBV6-3 and TRBJ2-5, with 11 bases lining up with TRBD2. This CDR3 comprises 15 residues. Unmatched junction bases numbered 7, after V lost 5 bases and J lost 5 bases. Per germline, CDR1 MNHEY and CDR2 SVGEGT. CDR3 amino acids: CASSAGTSGVETQYF. CDR3 DNA: TGTGCCAGCAGTGCCGGGACTAGCGGCGTGGAGACCCAGTACTTC.

This clonotype turned up a few times. The chain links TRBV6-5 to TRBJ1-1; no firm D call. Looked up from germline, CDR1 is MNHEY and CDR2 is SVGAGI. Trimming pared 6 bases from V and 4 bases from J, leaving 15 bases between. CDR3 length equals 14 residues. CDR3 region: CASSQRALLTEAFF. The CDR3 DNA reads as TGTGCCAGCAGCCAACGGGCCCTCCTCACTGAAGCTTTCTTT.

This clonotype was counted ten times or more. In DNA, the CDR3 is TGTGCCAGCAGCGGAGCCGAGGAAAAACTGTTTTTT. Residues: CASSGAEEKLFF. The gene calls are TRBV7-2 and TRBJ1-4; D is ambiguous. This CDR3 is 12 amino acids long. V lost 5 bases and J lost 8, with 9 bases in between. Per germline, CDR1 SGHTA and CDR2 FQGNSA.

This clonotype was seen at least ten times. The chain recombines TRBV4-3 with TRBJ2-1, with TRBD1 identical over 8 bases. CDR1 LGHNA and CDR2 YSLEER come from the germline V gene. The CDR3 covers 14 residues. Germline trimming cut 6 bases from V and 6 bases from J; bases unmatched to any gene: 7. The CDR3 nucleotides read TGCGCCAGCAGTTGGACAGGGTTAGGCAATGAGCAGTTCTTC. It is translated as CASSWTGLGNEQFF.

CDR3 in DNA: TGTGCCAGCAGCCAAGATCGGCTGGGCGGGGGGGCCGCGACAGATACGCAGTATTTT. This sequence encodes CASSQDRLGGGAATDTQYF. The chain uses TRBV3-1 and TRBJ2-3; 9 positions agree with TRBD2. The CDR3 consists of 19 residues. Losses at the gene ends were 0 bases for V and 3 bases for J; bases not matched to a gene: 13. CDR1 LGHDT and CDR2 YNNKEL come from the germline V gene (reference sequence).

This clonotype was seen more than once but under ten times. The V gene is TRBV5-1, the J gene TRBJ2-7; D remains unclear. The CDR3 covers 13 residues. Germline V gives CDR1 SGHRS, CDR2 YFSETQ. V lost 2 bases, J lost 6 bases, and 12 bases lay in between. The CDR3 region is CASSLTEVGEQYF. The CDR3 DNA follows: TGCGCCAGCAGCTTAACCGAGGTAGGCGAGCAGTACTTC.

Of note for this clonotype: One base away lies a much larger clone, so this may be a sequencing read error. The chain recombines TRBV4-1 with TRBJ1-5; D may be TRBD1 (5 bases). The CDR3 length is 14 residues. Germline V gives CDR1 MGHRA, CDR2 YSYEKL. CDR3 in amino acids: CANSQRSGTQPQHF. CDR3 DNA: TGCGCCAACAGCCAACGTTCCGGGACTCAGCCCCAGCATTTT.

This chain links TRBV12-3 or TRBV12-4 with TRBJ2-3; 10 bases are a match to TRBD2. The V and J ends lost 2 bases and 11 bases, in that order; junction bases with no gene match: 13. CDR3 length: 16 amino acids. CDR3 protein: CASSLPASGGARRQYF. CDR3 DNA sequence: TGTGCCAGCAGTTTACCTGCGAGCGGGGGGGCCCGGAGGCAGTATTTT.

The gene calls are TRBV5-1 and TRBJ2-3; D not resolved. This CDR3 is 17 amino acids long. CDR1 is SGHRS, CDR2 YFSETQ, per germline. V lost 4 bases and J 1 base, leaving 19 bases between the germline ends. CDR3 bases: TGCGCCAGCAGCGGGCAAACCGCCGGGTACGGCACAGATACGCAGTATTTT. Translating gives CASSGQTAGYGTDTQYF.

This clonotype was detected many times. This chain uses TRBV20-1 with TRBJ1-5; D may be TRBD1 (5 bases). Per the germline V gene, CDR1 is DFQATT and CDR2 is SNEGSKA (reference sequence). The germline V and J ends were trimmed by 1 base and 1 base, with 11 bases remaining between them. The length of the CDR3 is 15 residues. The CDR3 DNA is TGCAGTGCTAGAGTTGGGGGGTTGAGCAATCAGCCCCAGCATTTT. Translating gives CSARVGGLSNQPQHF.

There are a few counts of this clonotype. CDR3 sequence reads: CASSPVGSDTQYF. The CDR3 nucleotides read TGTGCCAGCAGCCCAGTCGGGTCGGATACGCAGTATTTT. The chain carries TRBV7-6 and TRBJ2-3; no definite D call. The CDR3 sequence is 13 residues long. Germline-derived CDR1 and CDR2 are SGHVS and FNYEAQ. Deletions cut 5 bases from V and 6 bases from J, with 12 bases between.

This clonotype was picked up many times. V is TRBV10-3 and J is TRBJ1-1; D is possibly TRBD1 (5 bases). The V end was cut by 3 bases, the J end by 1 base, with 15 bases between. The CDR3 is 16 residues long. Germline loops: CDR1 ENHRY, CDR2 SYGVKD. CDR3: CAISEGVSGRNTEAFF. The CDR3 DNA reads TGTGCCATCAGTGAAGGTGTGTCAGGGAGGAACACTGAAGCTTTCTTT.

In this sample, this clonotype turned up many times. The rearrangement joins TRBV6-2 or TRBV6-3 to TRBJ2-4; no clear D. Germline CDR1 reads MNHEY; CDR2 reads SVGEGT. The CDR3 extends over 13 amino acids. Trimming cost V 5 bases and J 9 bases, with 14 bases left between them. CDR3 amino acids: CASSTTLVVIQYF. CDR3 DNA: TGTGCCAGCAGTACGACCTTGGTAGTCATTCAGTACTTC.

This clonotype was detected many times. The chain has TRBV7-9 and TRBJ2-2, with D possibly TRBD2 on 5 matching bases. Per the germline V gene, CDR1 is SEHNR and CDR2 is FQNEAQ (reference sequence). The CDR3 extends over 13 amino acids. Trimming shortened V by 5 bases and J by 5 bases, and 9 bases separated the two germline ends. The CDR3 bases are TGTGCCAGCAGCCCGACTATTACCGGGGAGCTGTTTTTT. Translating it yields CASSPTITGELFF.

V is TRBV3-1 and J is TRBJ1-3; 8 bases match TRBD1. Germline CDR1 reads LGHDT; CDR2 reads YNNKEL (reference sequence). The CDR3 is 16 residues long. V lost 4 bases to trimming and J lost 2 bases; unmatched junction nucleotides: 7. The CDR3 region has the DNA TGTGCCAGCAGCCCTATGACAGGGGAGACTGGAAACACCATATATTTT. Its translation is CASSPMTGETGNTIYF.

The chain has TRBV9 and TRBJ2-1; D ambiguous. Germline values: CDR1 SGDLS, CDR2 YYNGEE. The CDR3 totals 12 residues. Between the trimmed V and J ends, which lost 2 bases and 8 bases, there was a span of 8 bases. CDR3 amino acids: CASSVFGDEQFF. CDR3 sequence (DNA): TGTGCCAGCAGCGTGTTTGGCGATGAGCAGTTCTTC.

The rearrangement uses TRBV21-1 and TRBJ2-7. TRBV21-1 corresponds to a pseudogene. The CDR3 runs to 13 residues. The CDR3 loop is CASRKCSAYEQYF. CDR3 sequence (DNA): TGTGCCAGTCGAAAATGTTCGGCCTACGAGCAGTACTTC.

This clonotype was counted ten times or more. J is TRBJ2-5 and V is TRBV20-1; D is ambiguous. The CDR3 consists of 13 residues. The germline V gene has CDR1 DFQATT and CDR2 SNEGSKA (reference sequence). The V and J ends lost 0 bases and 5 bases respectively, with 10 bases between them. For the CDR3, the DNA is TGCAGTGCTAGAGATACGTATTCCGAGACCCAGTACTTC. Translating gives CSARDTYSETQYF.

This clonotype appeared many times. The chain uses TRBV12-3 or TRBV12-4 and TRBJ2-5; the match to TRBD1 covers 7 bases. This CDR3 region has 14 residues. V was clipped by 5 bases and J by 1 base; unmatched bases: 4. Here the CDR3 reads CASSARDSQETQYF. In nucleotides, the CDR3 is TGTGCCAGCAGTGCTAGGGACAGCCAAGAGACCCAGTACTTC.

This clonotype was detected ten times or more. CDR3 in DNA: TGTGCCAGCAGCCAAGATATGGGCTCACCCCTCCACTTT. It yields the protein CASSQDMGSPLHF. The chain links TRBV3-1 to TRBJ1-6; D not certain. V was pared by 0 bases and J by 10 bases, with 7 bases between. CDR1 and CDR2 (germline): LGHDT, YNNKEL (reference sequence). CDR3 length: 13 residues.